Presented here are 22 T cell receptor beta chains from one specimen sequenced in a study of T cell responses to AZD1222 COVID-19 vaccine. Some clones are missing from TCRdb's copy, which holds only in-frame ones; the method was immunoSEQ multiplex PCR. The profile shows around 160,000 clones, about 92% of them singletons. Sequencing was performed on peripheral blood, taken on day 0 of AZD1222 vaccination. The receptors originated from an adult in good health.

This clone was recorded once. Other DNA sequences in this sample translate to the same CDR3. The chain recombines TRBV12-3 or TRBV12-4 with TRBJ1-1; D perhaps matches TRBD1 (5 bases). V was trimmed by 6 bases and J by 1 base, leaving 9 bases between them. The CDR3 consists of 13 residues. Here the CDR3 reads CASSLTGNTEAFF. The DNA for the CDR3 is TGTGCCAGCAGCCTAACAGGGAACACTGAAGCTTTCTTT.

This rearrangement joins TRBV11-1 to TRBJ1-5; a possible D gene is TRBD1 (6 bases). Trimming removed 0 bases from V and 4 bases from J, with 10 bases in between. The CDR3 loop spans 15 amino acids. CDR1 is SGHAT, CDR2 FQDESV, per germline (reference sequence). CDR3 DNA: TGTGCCAGCAGCTTAGCAGGGGGGAAGAATCAGCCCCAGCATTTT. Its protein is CASSLAGGKNQPQHF.

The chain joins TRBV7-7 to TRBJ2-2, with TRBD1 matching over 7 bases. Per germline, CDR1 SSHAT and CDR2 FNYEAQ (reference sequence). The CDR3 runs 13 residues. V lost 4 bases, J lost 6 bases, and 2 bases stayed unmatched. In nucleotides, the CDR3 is TGTGCCAGCAGCTACGACAGGGCCGGGGAGCTGTTTTTT. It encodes CASSYDRAGELFF.

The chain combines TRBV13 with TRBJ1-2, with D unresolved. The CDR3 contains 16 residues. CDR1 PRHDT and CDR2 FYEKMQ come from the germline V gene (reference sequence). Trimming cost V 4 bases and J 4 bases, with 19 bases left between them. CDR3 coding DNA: TGTGCCAGCAGCTGGGCCTCCACTTACCCACCCTATGGCTACACCTTC. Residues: CASSWASTYPPYGYTF.

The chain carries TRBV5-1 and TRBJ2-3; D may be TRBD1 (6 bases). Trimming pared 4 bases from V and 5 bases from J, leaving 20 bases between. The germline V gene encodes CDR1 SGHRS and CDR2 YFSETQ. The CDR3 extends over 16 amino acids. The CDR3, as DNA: TGCGCCAGCAGCGAACGGGCCTCAGGGGTAGGAGATACGCAGTATTTT. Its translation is CASSERASGVGDTQYF.

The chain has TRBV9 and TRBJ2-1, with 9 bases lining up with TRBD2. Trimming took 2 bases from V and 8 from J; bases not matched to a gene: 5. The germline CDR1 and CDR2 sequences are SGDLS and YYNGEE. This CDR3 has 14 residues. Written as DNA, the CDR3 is TGTGCCAGCAGCGTTAGCGGGAGAGGCGATGAGCAGTTCTTC. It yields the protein CASSVSGRGDEQFF.

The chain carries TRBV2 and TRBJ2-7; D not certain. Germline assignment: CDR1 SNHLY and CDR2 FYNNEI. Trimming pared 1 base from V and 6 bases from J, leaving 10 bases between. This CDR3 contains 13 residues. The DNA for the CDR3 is TGTGCCAGCAGTGAAGGGTGGGAAGGCGAGCAGTACTTC. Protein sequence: CASSEGWEGEQYF.

The CDR3 spells CASSQVPSGGSTDTQYF. In DNA, the CDR3 is TGCGCCAGCAGCCAAGTTCCCAGCGGGGGTAGCACAGATACGCAGTATTTT. The chain carries TRBV4-1 and TRBJ2-3; the match to TRBD2 covers 8 bases. Per germline, CDR1 MGHRA and CDR2 YSYEKL. The junction had 6 bases not matched to a gene; V was cut back by 1 base and J by 0 bases. The CDR3 runs to 17 residues.

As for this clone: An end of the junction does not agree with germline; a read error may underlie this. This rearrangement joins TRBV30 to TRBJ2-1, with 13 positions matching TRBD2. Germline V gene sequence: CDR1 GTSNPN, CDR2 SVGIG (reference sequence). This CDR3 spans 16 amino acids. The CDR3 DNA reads TGTGCCTGGAGTGTAGGACTAGCGGGAGTATACAGTGAGCAGTTCTTC. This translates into CAWSVGLAGVYSEQFF.

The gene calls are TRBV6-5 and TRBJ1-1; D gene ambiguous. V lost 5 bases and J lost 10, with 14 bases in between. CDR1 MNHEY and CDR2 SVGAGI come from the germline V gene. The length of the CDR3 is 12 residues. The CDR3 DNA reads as TGTGCCAGCAGTACAAACACCTTCCCAGCTTTCTTT. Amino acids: CASSTNTFPAFF.

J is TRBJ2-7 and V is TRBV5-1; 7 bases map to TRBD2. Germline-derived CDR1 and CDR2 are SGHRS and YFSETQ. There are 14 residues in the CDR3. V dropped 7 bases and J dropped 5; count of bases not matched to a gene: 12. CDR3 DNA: TGCGCCAGCTCGAAGGGGAGGGCCGGCCACGAGCAGTACTTC. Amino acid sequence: CASSKGRAGHEQYF.

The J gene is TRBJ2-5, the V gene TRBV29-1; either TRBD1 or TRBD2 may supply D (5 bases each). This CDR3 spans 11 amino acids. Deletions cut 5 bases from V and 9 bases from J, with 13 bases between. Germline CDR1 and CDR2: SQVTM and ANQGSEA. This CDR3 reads CSVSGTGAQYF. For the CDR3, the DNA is TGCAGCGTTTCCGGGACCGGGGCCCAGTACTTC.

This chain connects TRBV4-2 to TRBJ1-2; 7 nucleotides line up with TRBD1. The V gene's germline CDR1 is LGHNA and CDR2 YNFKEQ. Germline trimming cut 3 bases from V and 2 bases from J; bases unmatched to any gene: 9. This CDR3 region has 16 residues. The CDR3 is CASSHGWNRGNYGYTF. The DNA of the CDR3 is TGTGCCAGCAGCCACGGGTGGAACAGGGGCAACTATGGCTACACCTTC.

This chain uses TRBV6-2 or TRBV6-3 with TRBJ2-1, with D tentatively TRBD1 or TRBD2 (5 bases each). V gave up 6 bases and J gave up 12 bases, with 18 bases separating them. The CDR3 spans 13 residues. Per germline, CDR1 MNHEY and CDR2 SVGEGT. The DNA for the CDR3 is TGTGCCAGCAGCCCCCGGGGATGGGGGAGGCAGTTCTTC. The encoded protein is CASSPRGWGRQFF.

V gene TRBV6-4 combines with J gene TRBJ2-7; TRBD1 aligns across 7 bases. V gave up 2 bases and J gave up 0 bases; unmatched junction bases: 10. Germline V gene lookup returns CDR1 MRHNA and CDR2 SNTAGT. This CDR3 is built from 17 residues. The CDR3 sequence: CASSDPPDKGASYEQYF. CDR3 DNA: TGTGCCAGCAGTGACCCCCCAGACAAGGGGGCCTCCTACGAGCAGTACTTC.

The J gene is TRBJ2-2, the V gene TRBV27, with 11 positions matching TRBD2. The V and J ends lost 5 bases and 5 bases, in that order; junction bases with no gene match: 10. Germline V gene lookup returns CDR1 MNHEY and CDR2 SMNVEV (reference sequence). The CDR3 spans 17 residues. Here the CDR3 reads CASSPTRLAGNTGELFF. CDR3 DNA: TGTGCCAGCAGTCCCACAAGACTAGCGGGAAATACCGGGGAGCTGTTTTTT.

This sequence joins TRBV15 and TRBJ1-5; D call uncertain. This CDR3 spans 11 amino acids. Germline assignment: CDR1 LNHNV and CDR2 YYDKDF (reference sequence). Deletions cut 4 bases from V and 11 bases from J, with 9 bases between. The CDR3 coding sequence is TGTGCCACCAGCACCGGCGGGGCCCAGCATTTT. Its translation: CATSTGGAQHF.

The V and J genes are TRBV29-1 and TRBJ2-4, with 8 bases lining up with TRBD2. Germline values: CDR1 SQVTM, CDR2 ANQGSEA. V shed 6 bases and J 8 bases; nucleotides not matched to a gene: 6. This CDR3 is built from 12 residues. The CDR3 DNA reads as TGCAGCGTATTAAGCGGGAGTGACATTCAGTACTTC. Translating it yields CSVLSGSDIQYF.

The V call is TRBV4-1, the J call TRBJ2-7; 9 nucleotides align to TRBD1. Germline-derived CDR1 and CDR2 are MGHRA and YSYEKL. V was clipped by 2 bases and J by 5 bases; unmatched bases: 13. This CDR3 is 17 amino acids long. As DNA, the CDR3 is TGCGCCAGCAGCCAAAGGTGGAACCGGGACAGGGTGAACGAGCAGTACTTC. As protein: CASSQRWNRDRVNEQYF.

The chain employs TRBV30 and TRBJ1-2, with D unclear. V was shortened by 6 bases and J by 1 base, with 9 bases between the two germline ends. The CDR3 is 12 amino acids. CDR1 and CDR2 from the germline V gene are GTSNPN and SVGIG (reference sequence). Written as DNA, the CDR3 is TGTGCCTGTGACGGCCTTAACTATGGCTACACCTTC. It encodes CACDGLNYGYTF.

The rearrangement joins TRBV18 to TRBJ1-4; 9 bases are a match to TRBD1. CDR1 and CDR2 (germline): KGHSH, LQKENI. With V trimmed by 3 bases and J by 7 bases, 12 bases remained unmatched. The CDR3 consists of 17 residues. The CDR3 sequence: CASSPLPGQGQGEKLFF. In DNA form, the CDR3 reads TGTGCCAGCTCACCCCTCCCGGGACAGGGTCAAGGTGAAAAACTGTTTTTT.

CDR3: CSASPGHLNTEAFF. In DNA, the CDR3 is TGCAGTGCTAGTCCGGGACATTTGAACACTGAAGCTTTCTTT. This rearrangement joins TRBV20-1 to TRBJ1-1, with TRBD1 as a possible D gene (6 bases). Germline loops: CDR1 DFQATT, CDR2 SNEGSKA (reference sequence). The CDR3 has 14 residues. Between the trimmed V and J ends, which lost 3 bases and 0 bases, there was a span of 11 bases.